The clone carrying this T cell receptor beta chain was found a few times. Its specificity is unknown. The data are from a study of OX40 agonist ivuxolimab in advanced cancers. Overall study context: Intravenous ivuxolimab at 0.01 to 10 mg/kg was given to patients every 2 weeks.

The study, taken as a whole, reports: Low levels of normalized T-cell clonal expansion also appeared in some nonresponders.

This table comes from immunoSEQ multiplex PCR, and its TCRdb copy is limited to in-frame clones, with some not included. The sample yields tens of thousands of clones, 79% seen once. Germline CDR1 MDHEN, CDR2 SYDVKM. The length of the CDR3 is 15 residues. V dropped 5 bases and J dropped 8; count of bases not matched to a gene: 9. This TCR came from an adult with an advanced solid tumor such as melanoma, head and neck, liver or kidney cancer. The chain employs TRBV28 and TRBJ1-2; 12 bases agree with TRBD1. This sample comprised CD4+ or CD8+ T cells sorted from blood, obtained in a trial of the OX40 agonist ivuxolimab. The chain's CDR3 is CASSHEGQGAWGYTF. In nucleotides, the CDR3 is TGTGCCAGCAGTCACGAGGGACAGGGGGCGTGGGGCTACACCTTC.